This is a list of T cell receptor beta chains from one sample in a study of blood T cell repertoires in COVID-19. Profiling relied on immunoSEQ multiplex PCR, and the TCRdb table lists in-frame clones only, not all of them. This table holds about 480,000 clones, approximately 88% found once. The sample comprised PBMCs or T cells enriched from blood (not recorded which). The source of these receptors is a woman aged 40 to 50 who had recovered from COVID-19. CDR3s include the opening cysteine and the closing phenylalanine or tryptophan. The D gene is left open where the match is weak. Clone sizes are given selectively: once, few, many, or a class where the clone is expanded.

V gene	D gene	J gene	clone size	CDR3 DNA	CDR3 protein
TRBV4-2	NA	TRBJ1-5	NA	TGTGCCAGCAGCCAAGAATCGGTAAGGTCGGGGCCCCAGCATTTT	CASSQESVRSGPQHF
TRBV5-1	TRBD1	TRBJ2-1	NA	TGCGCCAGCAGCTTGGCCCTGGACAGGGGGAGTAGTAATGAGCAGTTCTTC	CASSLALDRGSSNEQFF
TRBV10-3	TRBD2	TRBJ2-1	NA	TGTGCCATCAGCGCTCCGGGACTAGTCTCCTACAATGAGCAGTTCTTC	CAISAPGLVSYNEQFF
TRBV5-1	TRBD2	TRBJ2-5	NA	TGCGCCAGCAGCACCGGGACTAGCGGGGCGCAAGAGACCCAGTACTTC	CASSTGTSGAQETQYF
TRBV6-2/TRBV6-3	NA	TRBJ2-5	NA	TGTGCCAGCAGTTATGGGGCCGGAGAGACCCAGTACTTC	CASSYGAGETQYF
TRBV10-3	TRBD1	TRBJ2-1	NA	TGTGCCATCAACCTTGGACAGGATCCATACAATGAGCAGTTCTTC	CAINLGQDPYNEQFF
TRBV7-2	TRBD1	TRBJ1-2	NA	TGTGCCAGCAGCAAAAACAGGGGTCGGGACTATGGCTACACCTTC	CASSKNRGRDYGYTF
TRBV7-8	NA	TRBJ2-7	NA	TGTGCCAGCAGCCCCGGGGTAGCGAGTTTTTCCTACGAGCAGTACTTC	CASSPGVASFSYEQYF
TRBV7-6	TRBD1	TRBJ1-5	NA	TGTGCCAGCAGTAAAGGCCCGGGACAGGCAGCACAGCCCCAGCATTTT	CASSKGPGQAAQPQHF
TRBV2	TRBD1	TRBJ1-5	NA	TGTGCCAGCACTACTGACAGGGACGGCAATCAGCCCCAGCATTTT	CASTTDRDGNQPQHF
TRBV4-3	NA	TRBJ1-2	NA	TGCGCCAGCAGCCAAGGCGGCCGCTATGGCTACACCTTC	CASSQGGRYGYTF
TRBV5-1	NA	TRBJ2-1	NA	TGCGCCAGCAGCCGCCTCTCGGGGGAGGGGGACAATGAGCAGTTCTTC	CASSRLSGEGDNEQFF
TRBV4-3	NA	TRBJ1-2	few	TGCGCCAGCAGCCAAGATCTGGGCATTGGCAGGGGAGACTATGGCTACACCTTC	CASSQDLGIGRGDYGYTF
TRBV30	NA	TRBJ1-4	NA	TGTGCCTGGGCCACCGGACAGATTAATGAAAAACTGTTTTTT	CAWATGQINEKLFF
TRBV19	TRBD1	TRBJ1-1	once	TGTGCCAGTAGTACTCCCGGGACAGTTAACACTGAAGCTTTCTTT	CASSTPGTVNTEAFF
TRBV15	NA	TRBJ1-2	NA	TGTGCCACCAGCAGAGCAGGGATAAACTATGGCTACACCTTC	CATSRAGINYGYTF
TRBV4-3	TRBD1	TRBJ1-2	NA	TGCGCCAGCAGCCAAACCGGGACAGGGCCGTACTATGGCTACACCTTC	CASSQTGTGPYYGYTF
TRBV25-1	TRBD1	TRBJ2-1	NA	TGTGCCAGCAGTGAATACGGCAGGGGGTTCTACAATGAGCAGTTCTTC	CASSEYGRGFYNEQFF
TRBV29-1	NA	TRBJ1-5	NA	TGCAGCGTAGAAACAGGGTACAATCAGCCCCAGCATTTT	CSVETGYNQPQHF
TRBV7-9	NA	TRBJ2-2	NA	TGTGCCAGCAGCTCCAGGACGGGGGACACCGGGGAGCTGTTTTTT	CASSSRTGDTGELFF
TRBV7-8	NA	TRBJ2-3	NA	TGTGCCAGCAGCTTTGGGCCATCCGAAGGCACAGATACGCAGTATTTT	CASSFGPSEGTDTQYF
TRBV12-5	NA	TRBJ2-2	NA	TGTGCTAGTGGTTTGGGAGGTGGCACCGGGGAGCTGTTTTTT	CASGLGGGTGELFF
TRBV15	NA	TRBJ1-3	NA	TGTGCCACCAGCAGAGATGGTGGCACGGGAAACACCATATATTTT	CATSRDGGTGNTIYF
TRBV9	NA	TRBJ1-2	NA	TGTGCCAGCAGCGTAGCCCTCGGGGGGGGCTACACCTTC	CASSVALGGGYTF
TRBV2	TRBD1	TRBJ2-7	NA	TGTGCCGCAAAGTCAGACAGGGTTGTCTCCTACGAGCAGTACTTC	CAAKSDRVVSYEQYF
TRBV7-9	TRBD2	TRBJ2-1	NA	TGTGCCAGCAGCTTATTCCCTAGCGGGATAAATGAGCAGTTCTTC	CASSLFPSGINEQFF
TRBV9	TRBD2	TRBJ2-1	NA	TGTGCCAGCAGCGCCTCCGGGACTACTCCGAATGAGCAGTTCTTC	CASSASGTTPNEQFF
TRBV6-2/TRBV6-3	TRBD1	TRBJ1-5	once	TGTGCCAGCAGTTACTCAGGACAGGGAATCTTCGGTCAGCCCCAGCATTTT	CASSYSGQGIFGQPQHF
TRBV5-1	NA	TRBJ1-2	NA	TGCGCCAGCAGCTTGGCCGACACCAATAACTATGGCTACACCTTC	CASSLADTNNYGYTF
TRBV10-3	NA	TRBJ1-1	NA	TGTGCCATCAGTGAGGAACTGAGGGAGGACACTGAAGCTTTCTTT	CAISEELREDTEAFF
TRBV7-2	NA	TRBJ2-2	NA	TGTGCCAGCAGCGTACAGGGTAACACCGGGGAGCTGTTTTTT	CASSVQGNTGELFF
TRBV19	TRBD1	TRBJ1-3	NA	TGTGCCAGTAGTGAGACAGGGAAAGGAAACACCATATATTTT	CASSETGKGNTIYF
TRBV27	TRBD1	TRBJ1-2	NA	TGTGCCAGCAGAAAGACAGGGGTTTATGGCTACACCTTC	CASRKTGVYGYTF
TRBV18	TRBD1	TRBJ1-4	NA	TGTGCCAGCTCACCACCGGGGACAGGGAAGGAAAAACTGTTTTTT	CASSPPGTGKEKLFF
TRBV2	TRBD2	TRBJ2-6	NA	TGTGCCAGCAGTGTCCCAACTACTAGCGGGAACTCTGGGGCCAACGTCCTGACTTTC	CASSVPTTSGNSGANVLTF
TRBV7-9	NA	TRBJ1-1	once	TGTGCCAGCAGCAAACAGGGTTCCACTGAAGCTTTCTTT	CASSKQGSTEAFF
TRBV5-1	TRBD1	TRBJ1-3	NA	TGCGCCAGCAGCTTGTTCTCCGGGACAGGGGTTGGAAACACCATATATTTT	CASSLFSGTGVGNTIYF
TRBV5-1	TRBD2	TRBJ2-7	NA	TGCGCCAGCAGCTTGGCCGAAGGACTAGCGGGAGACGAGCAGTACTTC	CASSLAEGLAGDEQYF